This is a list of T cell receptor beta chains from one sample in a study of T cells after yellow fever vaccination. In TCRdb, the 5' RACE reads were re-called with MiXCR into one record per CDR3 protein. Of some 160,000 distinct CDR3 sequences listed, approximately 9.7% were seen once; the top ten hold around 35%. The sample in question was CD8+ T cells sorted from PBMCs, obtained 45 days after the yellow fever booster vaccination. The receptors here all came from a man aged 18 to 29 who received the YFV17D yellow fever vaccine. Both conserved end residues are trimmed from each CDR3. Each record gives: D gene, J gene, CDR3 length, clone size, V gene, CDR3 protein. The D gene is left open where the match is weak. Not all rows give a size; the values are once, few, many and, for expanded clones, a class.

. | TRBJ2-3 | 12 | . | TRBV27 | ASTPLSPPDTQY
TRBD1 | TRBJ1-1 | 12 | few | TRBV29-1 | SSYTGEGVAEAF
. | TRBJ2-1 | 10 | few | TRBV6-5 | ASSYGDNEQF
. | TRBJ2-2 | 14 | few | TRBV6-2/TRBV6-3 | ASSPHLGQNTGELF
. | TRBJ2-1 | 14 | . | TRBV11-2 | ASSLEGLASYNEQF
TRBD1 | TRBJ1-4 | 13 | few | TRBV5-1 | ASGFIWDRPEKLF
TRBD2 | TRBJ2-1 | 13 | few | TRBV6-2/TRBV6-3 | ASSQTGGLGNEQF
. | TRBJ2-7 | 12 | . | TRBV6-2/TRBV6-3 | ASSYAGGEYEQY
. | TRBJ2-1 | 13 | few | TRBV11-2 | ASSLQGRSYNEQF
. | TRBJ2-1 | 11 | few | TRBV12-3/TRBV12-4 | ASLDRPYNEQF
. | TRBJ2-3 | 13 | few | TRBV9 | ASSVAGLRRDTQY
TRBD2 | TRBJ2-3 | 14 | . | TRBV11-2 | ASSPNSGGRRDTQY
. | TRBJ2-1 | 12 | . | TRBV29-1 | SVDGQISRNEQF
. | TRBJ2-3 | 11 | . | TRBV9 | ASSVGGTDTQY
. | TRBJ1-2 | 11 | . | TRBV12-3/TRBV12-4 | ASSRPSNYGYT
TRBD2 | TRBJ2-1 | 14 | few | TRBV6-2/TRBV6-3 | ASSRYSGNSYNEQF
TRBD1 | TRBJ2-2 | 15 | many | TRBV2 | ASTQDRDGTNTGELF
. | TRBJ2-1 | 16 | . | TRBV10-3 | AISETTWTDLSYNEQF
TRBD1 | TRBJ2-3 | 14 | . | TRBV6-4 | ASSDSGTGGTDTQY
. | TRBJ2-6 | 13 | few | TRBV30 | AFSAVPDGANVLT
. | TRBJ1-1 | 12 | few | TRBV5-4 | ASSLVGSNTEAF
. | TRBJ1-3 | 10 | . | TRBV30 | AWSVLGNTIY
. | TRBJ2-6 | 17 | many | TRBV14 | ASSQEGLGLLSGANVLT
. | TRBJ2-5 | 12 | few | TRBV10-3 | AIAPGTHLETQY
TRBD2 | TRBJ2-1 | 13 | few | TRBV2 | ASSDWASGHNEQF
. | TRBJ2-7 | 11 | few | TRBV27 | ASSGRQFYEQY
. | TRBJ1-1 | 13 | few | TRBV4-1 | ASSQYGTEGTEAF
. | TRBJ1-2 | 13 | . | TRBV7-8 | ASSLDSLANYGYT
TRBD2 | TRBJ2-5 | 14 | few | TRBV29-1 | SVRRLAGVTQETQY
. | TRBJ2-2 | 13 | few | TRBV6-2/TRBV6-3 | ASSYSERAPGELF
. | TRBJ1-1 | 10 | many | TRBV6-2/TRBV6-3 | ASSYSRRVAF
TRBD2 | TRBJ2-5 | 12 | few | TRBV29-1 | SATSGGPQETQY
. | TRBJ1-2 | 11 | . | TRBV19 | ASSIETAYGYT
. | TRBJ2-1 | 10 | . | TRBV12-3/TRBV12-4 | ASSLAVVEQF
. | TRBJ1-2 | 13 | many | TRBV7-8 | ASSLVFGSNYGYT
. | TRBJ2-3 | 12 | few | TRBV6-2/TRBV6-3 | ASRLPRGTDTQY
. | TRBJ2-2 | 13 | many | TRBV14 | ASSQFSRNTGELF
. | TRBJ2-1 | 13 | . | TRBV5-5 | ASSLSKGEYNEQF
. | TRBJ1-2 | 12 | few | TRBV12-3/TRBV12-4 | ASSLVGGGHGYT
. | TRBJ2-3 | 13 | few | TRBV7-9 | ASSLGGAPRGTQY
TRBD1 | TRBJ1-1 | 12 | few | TRBV10-2 | ASEGGQGATEAF